The T cell receptor beta chain described here comes from a study of T cells in Graves' hyperthyroidism and ophthalmopathy. This CDR3 region has 15 residues. V was clipped by 2 bases and J by 5 bases; unmatched bases: 7. CDR1 and CDR2 (germline): SNHLY, FYNNEI. RNA transcripts were the template for amplifying TCR beta CDR3 regions. HTBI primers were the set used in a first-round RT-PCR of the TCR CDR3. TCRdb redid the calling of the multiplex PCR reads with MiXCR, one entry per CDR3 protein. The profile shows hundreds of thousands of distinct CDR3 sequences, nearly 45% of them singletons. In its sample, this clonotype was seen a few times.

Sequenced material: peripheral blood or thyroid tissue (not recorded which). The sequence came from an adult man with Graves' disease, either hyperthyroidism or ophthalmopathy (not recorded which). The chain has TRBV2 and TRBJ2-7; 9 positions agree with TRBD1. The CDR3 DNA reads as TGTGCCAGCAGTGAAACCCGACAGGGGGGGCACGAGCAGTACTTC. Protein sequence: CASSETRQGGHEQYF.